This entry is about one TCR beta chain. The antigen is undetermined. This sample was taken from a study of T-cell memory formation after mild COVID-19. On the study more broadly: TCR clusters showed largely donor specificity.

Per germline, CDR1 DFQATT and CDR2 SNEGSKA (reference sequence). The CDR3 is 14 amino acids. Trimming left V 5 bases short and J 6 bases short, with 20 bases between. 5'RACE primed at constant segments yielded TCR alpha and TCR beta cDNA libraries bearing sample barcodes and UMIs. MiXCR was run by TCRdb on the 5' RACE reads, yielding one entry per CDR3 protein. The table lists roughly 560,000 distinct CDR3 sequences, about a fifth of them singletons. Whole-study findings and limits: The CD4+ clones that contracted clustered mainly within CM and EM, and the CD8+ clones concentrated in EMRA. Pre-infection memory showed some responding clones, and this suggested that cross-reactive memory joined.

This sequence was found in an adult woman who had mild COVID-19 (a few samples of this study predate the infection). Cell type and time point are not known. The sample was PBMCs or a T cell subset sorted from them (not recorded which). The chain employs TRBV20-1 and TRBJ2-7, with D possibly being TRBD2 (6 bases). The DNA of the CDR3 is TGCAGTGCTGTAGGGGAGGCAGGGTTGGGCGAGCAGTACTTC. It encodes CSAVGEAGLGEQYF.